The T cell receptor (beta chain) described here comes from a study of T cell repertoires in cytomegalovirus infection. TCRdb reprocessed the reads via MiXCR and lists one record per CDR3 protein. The sample holds some 560,000 distinct CDR3 sequences, roughly 42% seen once. A single count supports this clonotype. Its target is not known. This CDR3 spans 13 amino acids. V was pared by 7 bases and J by 7 bases, with 10 bases of the junction left unmatched. Germline V lookup: CDR1 SGHTA, CDR2 FQGNSA. The chain is built from TRBV7-2 and TRBJ2-7, with 7 bases that match TRBD2. The sequences come from cultured PBMCs, collected from culture after CMV antigen stimulation. This receptor was taken from a human donor in good health (CMV status not recorded). Some clones in this sample may be carry-over from other donors' samples. CDR3 protein: CASIPAGVGEQYF. CDR3 bases: TGTGCCAGCATTCCCGCGGGGGTAGGAGAGCAGTACTTC.